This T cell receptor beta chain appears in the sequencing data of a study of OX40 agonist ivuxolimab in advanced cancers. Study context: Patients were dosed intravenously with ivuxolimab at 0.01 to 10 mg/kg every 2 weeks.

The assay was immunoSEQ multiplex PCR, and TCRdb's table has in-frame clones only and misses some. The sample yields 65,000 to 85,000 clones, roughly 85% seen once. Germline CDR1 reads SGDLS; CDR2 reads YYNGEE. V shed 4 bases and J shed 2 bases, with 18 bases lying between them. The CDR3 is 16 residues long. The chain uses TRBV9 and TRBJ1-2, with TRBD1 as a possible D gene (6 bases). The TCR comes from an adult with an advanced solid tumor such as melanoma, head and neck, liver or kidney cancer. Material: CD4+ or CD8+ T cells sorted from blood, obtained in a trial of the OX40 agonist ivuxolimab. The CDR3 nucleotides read TGTGCCAGCAGCTCTAGAGGGGCAGGGGACAACTATGGCTACACCTTC. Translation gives CASSSRGAGDNYGYTF.